The 5 T cell receptor beta chains listed next were all sequenced from one sample in a study of T cell changes during pregnancy in multiple sclerosis. Repertoires were generated with immunoSEQ multiplex PCR, while TCRdb's copy carries only in-frame clones and drops some. The profile covers about 130,000 clones, with about 96% appearing a single time and 0.44% taken by the ten largest. The sequencing here drew on peripheral blood, taken after pregnancy. These receptors were obtained from a female donor with multiple sclerosis, enrolled in a pregnancy study.

This clone was found once. CDR3 DNA: TGCGCCAGCAGCCCCGACAGGGGTTGGAATGAGCAGTTCTTC. Residues: CASSPDRGWNEQFF. The V and J genes are TRBV5-1 and TRBJ2-1; TRBD1 agrees at 8 bases. This CDR3 is built from 14 residues. V shed 4 bases, J shed 7 bases, and the junction held 7 bases outside the gene matches. CDR1 is SGHRS, CDR2 YFSETQ, per germline.

The genes are TRBV27 and TRBJ1-5; D gene ambiguous. Deletions cut 5 bases from V and 7 bases from J, with 12 bases between. Germline CDR1 reads MNHEY; CDR2 reads SMNVEV (reference sequence). This CDR3 comprises 13 residues. CDR3 in amino acids: CASSLIRSQPQHF. The CDR3 DNA reads TGTGCCAGCAGTCTTATACGGTCCCAGCCCCAGCATTTT.

The rearrangement links TRBV19 to TRBJ1-5; D unresolved. The CDR3 extends over 14 amino acids. Germline lookup yields CDR1 LNHDA and CDR2 SQIVND (reference sequence). Trimming removed 3 bases at V and 3 bases at J, with 9 bases between. CDR3 in amino acids: CASSMVQDNQPQHF. CDR3 nucleotides: TGTGCCAGTAGTATGGTGCAGGACAATCAGCCCCAGCATTTT.

The chain recombines TRBV14 with TRBJ2-2; TRBD1 agrees at 7 bases. Germline V gives CDR1 SGHDN, CDR2 FVKESK. The CDR3 runs 18 residues. V shed 4 bases, J shed 3 bases, and the junction held 14 bases outside the gene matches. The CDR3 region is CASSLRVLLTGDTGELFF. CDR3 nucleotide sequence: TGTGCCAGCAGCCTCCGAGTCCTACTAACAGGGGACACCGGGGAGCTGTTTTTT.

The chain couples TRBV4-3 to TRBJ2-7, with D possibly being TRBD2 (6 bases). Looked up from germline, CDR1 is LGHNA and CDR2 is YSLEER. The CDR3 has 14 amino acids. V dropped 1 base and J dropped 5 bases, with 12 bases sitting between them. The CDR3 region is CASSQGPSVDEQYF. The CDR3 bases are TGCGCCAGCAGCCAAGGTCCTAGCGTCGACGAGCAGTACTTC.